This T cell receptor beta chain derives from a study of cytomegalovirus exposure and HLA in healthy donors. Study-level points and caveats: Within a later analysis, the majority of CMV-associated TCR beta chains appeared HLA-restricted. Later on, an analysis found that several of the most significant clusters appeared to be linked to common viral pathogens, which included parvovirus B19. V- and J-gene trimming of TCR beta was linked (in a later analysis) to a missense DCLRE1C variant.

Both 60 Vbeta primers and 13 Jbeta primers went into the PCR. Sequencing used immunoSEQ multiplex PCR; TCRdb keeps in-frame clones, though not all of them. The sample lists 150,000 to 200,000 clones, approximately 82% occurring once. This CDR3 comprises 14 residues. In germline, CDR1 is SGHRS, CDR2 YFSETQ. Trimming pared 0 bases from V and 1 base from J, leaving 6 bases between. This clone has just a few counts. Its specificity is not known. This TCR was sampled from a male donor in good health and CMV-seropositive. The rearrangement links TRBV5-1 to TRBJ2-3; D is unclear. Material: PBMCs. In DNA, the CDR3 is TGCGCCAGCAGCTTGGCTGCAGGCACAGATACGCAGTATTTT. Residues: CASSLAAGTDTQYF.